These T cell receptor beta chains were read from a single sample in a study of T cell repertoires in aging, cancer and after chemotherapy. TCRdb recomputed calls from the multiplex PCR reads with MiXCR, one row per CDR3 protein. Among thousands of distinct CDR3 sequences, roughly a third were seen once, and the ten largest hold 14%. The sequenced sample consisted of blood. Source of these receptors: a human donor with a blood cancer. Each CDR3 is given with its conserved first and last residue. Fields, in order: clone size, J gene, V gene, D gene, CDR3 protein, CDR3 DNA. D genes are given only for firm matches. Expanded clones are given a class, and other clones once, few, many or no size at all.

few | TRBJ1-6 | TRBV5-5 | - | CASSPRPLQGTYNSPLHF | TGTGCCAGCAGCCCCCGGCCCCTTCAGGGGACCTATAATTCACCCCTCCACTTT
- | TRBJ2-7 | TRBV6-1 | - | CASSESPDRYAYEQYF | TGTGCCAGCAGTGAATCCCCAGACAGGTACGCCTACGAGCAGTACTTC
medium-sized | TRBJ2-3 | TRBV19 | TRBD1 | CASNKQGVSTDTQYF | TGTGCCAGTAATAAACAGGGGGTTAGCACAGATACGCAGTATTTT
- | TRBJ2-7 | TRBV7-2 | - | CASRSRGARYEQYF | TGTGCCAGCAGGAGTCGGGGGGCCCGTTACGAGCAGTACTTC
medium-sized | TRBJ1-2 | TRBV5-6 | - | CASGETYGYTF | TGTGCCAGCGGGGAGACGTATGGCTACACCTTC
few | TRBJ1-5 | TRBV10-3 | TRBD1 | CAISPGQGAHGNQPQHF | TGTGCCATCAGCCCGGGACAGGGGGCCCATGGCAATCAGCCCCAGCATTTT
- | TRBJ2-7 | TRBV4-3 | - | CASSQGSQGNSYEQYF | TGCGCCAGCAGCCAAGGATCCCAGGGAAACTCCTACGAGCAGTACTTC
- | TRBJ1-4 | TRBV18 | - | CASSSTVSATNEKLFF | TGTGCCAGCTCATCGACAGTATCCGCAACTAATGAAAAACTGTTTTTT
medium-sized | TRBJ1-1 | TRBV29-1 | TRBD1 | CSGGQGGNTEAFF | TGCAGCGGGGGACAGGGAGGGAACACTGAAGCTTTCTTT
- | TRBJ2-3 | TRBV20-1 | - | CSATLLAGSTDTQYF | TGCAGTGCGACCCTCCTGGCGGGGAGCACAGATACGCAGTATTTT
- | TRBJ2-1 | TRBV4-3 | - | CASSQGRINEQFF | TGCGCCAGCAGCCAAGGACGGATCAATGAGCAGTTCTTC
- | TRBJ2-1 | TRBV12-3/TRBV12-4 | - | CASHWGGGPYNEQFF | TGTGCCAGTCACTGGGGGGGGGGGCCTTACAATGAGCAGTTCTTC
few | TRBJ2-7 | TRBV19 | TRBD1 | CASSTGTGAEEQYF | TGTGCCAGCAGTACCGGGACAGGGGCGGAAGAGCAGTACTTC
few | TRBJ2-3 | TRBV12-3/TRBV12-4 | - | CASSFHASGTDTQYF | TGTGCCAGCAGTTTTCACGCTAGCGGCACAGATACGCAGTATTTT
- | TRBJ2-3 | TRBV28 | TRBD2 | CASSAARASGGTDTQYF | TGTGCCAGCAGTGCAGCCCGAGCTAGCGGGGGGACAGATACGCAGTATTTT
- | TRBJ2-7 | TRBV7-9 | TRBD2 | CASSPGTSGALSEQYF | TGTGCCAGCAGCCCAGGGACTAGCGGGGCCCTCTCCGAGCAGTACTTC
- | TRBJ2-7 | TRBV18 | - | CASSTESYEQYF | TGTGCCAGCTCGACAGAGTCCTACGAGCAGTACTTC
medium-sized | TRBJ2-7 | TRBV7-6 | TRBD2 | CASSLTTSGGAVEQYF | TGTGCCAGCAGCTTAACGACTAGCGGGGGGGCCGTTGAGCAGTACTTC
few | TRBJ1-1 | TRBV12-3/TRBV12-4 | - | CASRGGTLISTEAFF | TGTGCCAGCCGTGGGGGGACCCTGATTAGCACTGAAGCTTTCTTT
- | TRBJ1-3 | TRBV6-2/TRBV6-3 | - | CASSYQGDTIYF | TGTGCCAGCAGTTACCAGGGAGACACCATATATTTT
- | TRBJ2-5 | TRBV20-1 | TRBD2 | CSALTSHQGETQYF | TGCAGTGCCCTGACTAGCCACCAAGGGGAGACCCAGTACTTC
- | TRBJ2-3 | TRBV18 | - | CASSPGRITDTQYF | TGTGCCAGCTCACCGGGACGCATCACAGATACGCAGTATTTT
- | TRBJ2-3 | TRBV11-1 | - | CASSLGQGKGDTQYF | TGTGCCAGCAGCTTAGGGCAGGGGAAGGGAGATACGCAGTATTTT
medium-sized | TRBJ1-1 | TRBV12-3/TRBV12-4 | - | CASSPIKNTEAFF | TGTGCCAGCAGCCCTATTAAGAACACTGAAGCTTTCTTT
once | TRBJ1-5 | TRBV12-3/TRBV12-4 | - | CASSFPGGSNQPQHF | TGTGCCAGCAGTTTCCCCGGTGGGAGCAATCAGCCCCAGCATTTT
- | TRBJ2-1 | TRBV11-2 | TRBD1 | CASRSTGTESNEQFF | TGTGCCAGCAGGTCGACCGGGACAGAGAGCAATGAGCAGTTCTTC
few | TRBJ2-5 | TRBV7-6 | - | CASSLGGGGRGETQYF | TGTGCCAGCAGCTTAGGAGGGGGGGGGCGGGGAGAGACCCAGTACTTC
- | TRBJ2-3 | TRBV12-3/TRBV12-4 | TRBD1 | CASSLGGWGTGATDTQYF | TGTGCCAGCAGCTTAGGGGGGTGGGGGACAGGGGCCACAGATACGCAGTATTTT
- | TRBJ1-2 | TRBV4-3 | - | CASSHEKGGGRNDYGYTF | TGCGCCAGCAGCCACGAGAAGGGCGGGGGGCGGAATGACTATGGCTACACCTTC
- | TRBJ1-3 | TRBV20-1 | - | CSARYLGQSGNTIYF | TGCAGTGCTAGATATCTCGGACAATCTGGAAACACCATATATTTT
- | TRBJ2-5 | TRBV11-1 | - | CASSSTWTGGRETQYF | TGTGCCAGCAGCTCAACTTGGACAGGAGGGCGCGAGACCCAGTACTTC
large | TRBJ1-5 | TRBV30 | - | CAWSDTNQPQHF | TGTGCCTGGAGTGATACGAATCAGCCCCAGCATTTT
- | TRBJ1-4 | TRBV6-2/TRBV6-3 | TRBD1 | CASSSAGTGDEKLFF | TGTGCCAGCAGTTCAGCCGGGACAGGGGATGAAAAACTGTTTTTT
- | TRBJ2-5 | TRBV5-1 | - | CASSLWFRALQETQYF | TGCGCCAGCAGCTTGTGGTTCCGGGCCCTCCAAGAGACCCAGTACTTC
- | TRBJ2-3 | TRBV5-4 | - | CASSYGGKSTDTQYF | TGCGCCAGCAGCTACGGGGGAAAAAGCACAGATACGCAGTATTTT
- | TRBJ2-7 | TRBV6-5 | - | CASSYSIFGGPGEQYF | TGTGCCAGCAGTTACTCTATATTCGGGGGGCCGGGCGAGCAGTACTTC
- | TRBJ2-5 | TRBV6-5 | - | CASSYATRGRETQYF | TGTGCCAGCAGTTACGCGACAAGGGGCAGAGAGACCCAGTACTTC
few | TRBJ2-4 | TRBV5-6 | - | CASSKGHLAKNIQYF | TGTGCCAGCAGCAAAGGACACCTAGCCAAAAACATTCAGTACTTC
- | TRBJ2-5 | TRBV6-5 | TRBD1 | CASRGTGRAWGYQETQYF | TGTGCCAGCAGGGGGACAGGGAGGGCCTGGGGGTACCAAGAGACCCAGTACTTC
few | TRBJ2-2 | TRBV12-3/TRBV12-4 | TRBD1 | CASSFQGAVGELFF | TGTGCCAGCAGTTTTCAGGGGGCTGTCGGGGAGCTGTTTTTT
- | TRBJ1-3 | TRBV6-4 | - | CASSDLGPNRRQRNTIYF | TGTGCCAGCAGTGACCTCGGACCAAACCGTAGACAAAGAAACACCATATATTTT
- | TRBJ1-2 | TRBV10-1 | - | CASSESTGIYGYTF | TGCGCCAGCAGTGAGTCTACAGGGATCTATGGCTACACCTTC
large | TRBJ2-1 | TRBV20-1 | TRBD2 | CSARDLRGVPYNEQFF | TGCAGTGCTAGAGATCTGCGGGGGGTGCCCTACAATGAGCAGTTCTTC
few | TRBJ2-1 | TRBV4-2 | TRBD2 | CASSQHSGGGDNEQFF | TGTGCCAGCAGCCAACACAGCGGGGGGGGCGACAATGAGCAGTTCTTC
few | TRBJ1-6 | TRBV19 | TRBD1 | CASTGTANSPLHF | TGTGCCAGTACCGGGACAGCTAATTCACCCCTCCACTTT
medium-sized | TRBJ1-2 | TRBV30 | - | CAWSVNVAYGYTF | TGTGCCTGGAGTGTAAATGTGGCCTATGGCTACACCTTC
- | TRBJ2-7 | TRBV15 | TRBD1 | CATSRGPRDSRTPYEQYF | TGTGCCACCAGCAGAGGCCCTCGGGACAGTAGGACCCCCTACGAGCAGTACTTC
- | TRBJ2-7 | TRBV7-2 | - | CASSLVPVGTRSYEQYF | TGTGCCAGCAGCTTAGTCCCCGTAGGCACTCGCTCCTACGAGCAGTACTTC
- | TRBJ1-2 | TRBV6-2/TRBV6-3 | TRBD1 | CASSGMPGQGLSGYTF | TGTGCCAGCAGCGGGATGCCGGGACAGGGTCTCTCTGGCTACACCTTC
- | TRBJ2-5 | TRBV5-1 | - | CASSFDREGTQYF | TGCGCCAGCAGCTTCGACAGGGAGGGGACCCAGTACTTC
hyperexpanded | TRBJ2-5 | TRBV12-3/TRBV12-4 | - | CASRPSGGVETQYF | TGTGCCAGCAGGCCCTCAGGGGGGGTGGAGACCCAGTACTTC
medium-sized | TRBJ2-5 | TRBV12-3/TRBV12-4 | - | CASSPEGLETQYF | TGTGCCAGCAGTCCCGAGGGGCTAGAGACCCAGTACTTC
- | TRBJ2-4 | TRBV7-9 | - | CASSSPTVGRDIQYF | TGTGCCAGCAGCTCCCCCACGGTAGGCCGGGACATTCAGTACTTC
- | TRBJ2-3 | TRBV7-2 | - | CASSLASRADTQYF | TGTGCCAGCAGCTTAGCTAGCAGGGCAGATACGCAGTATTTT
- | TRBJ1-6 | TRBV6-2/TRBV6-3 | TRBD1 | CASSPGDRHNSPLHF | TGTGCCAGCAGTCCGGGGGACAGACATAATTCACCCCTCCACTTT
- | TRBJ2-1 | TRBV6-1 | - | CACRNNEQFF | TGTGCCTGCCGAAACAATGAGCAGTTCTTC
- | TRBJ2-3 | TRBV6-5 | TRBD1 | CASSLTGVTDTQYF | TGTGCCAGCAGTTTGACAGGGGTCACAGATACGCAGTATTTT
medium-sized | TRBJ2-3 | TRBV6-5 | TRBD1 | CASSFTYRGGTDTQYF | TGTGCCAGCAGTTTCACCTACAGGGGGGGCACAGATACGCAGTATTTT